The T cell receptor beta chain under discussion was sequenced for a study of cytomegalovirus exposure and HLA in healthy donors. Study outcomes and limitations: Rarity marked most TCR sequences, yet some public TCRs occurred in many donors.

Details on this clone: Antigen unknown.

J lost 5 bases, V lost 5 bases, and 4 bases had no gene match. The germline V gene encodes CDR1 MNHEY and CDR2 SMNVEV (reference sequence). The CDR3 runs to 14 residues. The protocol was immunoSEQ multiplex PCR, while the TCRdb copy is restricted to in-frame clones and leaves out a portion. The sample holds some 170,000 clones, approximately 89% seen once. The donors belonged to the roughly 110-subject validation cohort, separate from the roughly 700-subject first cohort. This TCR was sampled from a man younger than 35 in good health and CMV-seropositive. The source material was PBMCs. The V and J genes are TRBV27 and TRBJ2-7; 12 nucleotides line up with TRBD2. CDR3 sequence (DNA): TGTGCCAGCAGTCACCGGACTAGCGGGAACGAGCAGTACTTC. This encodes CASSHRTSGNEQYF.